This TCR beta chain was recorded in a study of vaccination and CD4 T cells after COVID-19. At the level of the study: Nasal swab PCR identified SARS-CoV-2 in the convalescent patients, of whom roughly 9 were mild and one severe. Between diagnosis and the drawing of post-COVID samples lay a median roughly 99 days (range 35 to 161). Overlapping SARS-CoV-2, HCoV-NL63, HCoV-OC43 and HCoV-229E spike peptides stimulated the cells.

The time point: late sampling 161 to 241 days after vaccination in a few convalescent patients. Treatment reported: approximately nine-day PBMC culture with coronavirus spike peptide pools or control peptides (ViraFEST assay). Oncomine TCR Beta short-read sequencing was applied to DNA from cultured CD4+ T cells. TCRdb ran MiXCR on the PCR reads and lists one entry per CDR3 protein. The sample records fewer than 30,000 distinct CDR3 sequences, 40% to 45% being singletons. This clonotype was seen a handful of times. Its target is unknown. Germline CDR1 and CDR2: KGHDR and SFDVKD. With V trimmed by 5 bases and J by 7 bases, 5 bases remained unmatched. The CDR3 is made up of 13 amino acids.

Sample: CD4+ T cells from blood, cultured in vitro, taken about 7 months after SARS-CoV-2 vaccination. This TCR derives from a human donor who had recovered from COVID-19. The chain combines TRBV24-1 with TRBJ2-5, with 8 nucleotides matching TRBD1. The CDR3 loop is CATSVKTGGTQYF. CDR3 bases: TGTGCCACCAGTGTGAAAACAGGGGGGACCCAGTACTTC.